This record concerns one T cell receptor beta chain sequence. Its cognate antigen is unknown. This specimen belongs to a study of beta chain features in type 1 diabetes. Overall study context: Sorted cells numbering under 140,000,000 were examined across all samples.

The authors reverse transcribed all of the isolated RNA, so sequencing captured expressed TCRB transcripts. Clones were sequenced by immunoSEQ multiplex PCR, and TCRdb holds only the in-frame ones, with some missing. The sample lists 350,000 to 450,000 clones, approximately 15% occurring once. Points from the study as a whole: PCR might preferentially amplify shorter templates, equally in patients and controls.

The sequence was obtained from a man aged 25 to 40 in good health. Sequencing was done on a sample of naive CD4+ T cells from blood.

The CDR3 loop reads CASSSWDTQYF. CDR3 in DNA: TGTGCCAGCAGTTCTTGGGATACGCAGTATTTT. This chain links TRBV27 with TRBJ2-3; D unclear. Trimming removed 4 bases from V and 6 bases from J, with 5 bases in between. The CDR3 contains 11 residues. Germline V gives CDR1 MNHEY, CDR2 SMNVEV (reference sequence).